This T cell receptor (beta chain) came from a study of blood T cell repertoires in COVID-19 (dated by TCRdb to the early 2020s). With respect to the entire study: Samples from collaborators originated in the United States, Italy and Spain and spanned both the acute and convalescent phases of COVID-19. The samples were drawn from the first 160 participants of the ongoing ImmuneRACE study and from 950 to 1,500 subjects provided by 6 global collaborators. A de-identified subject ID, COVID-19 status, age in years and sex were almost always included in the sample metadata. The dataset comprised deeply sampled blood TCRbeta repertoires from subjects exposed to, actively infected with, or recovered from COVID-19. The material from the prospective study consisted of cDNA or gDNA derived from T cells, B-cell-depleted T cells, or PBMCs. HLA class I and class II types, where available, came from metadata supplied by the sample provider rather than from assay-based typing. A freely available public database, intended as a resource for researchers studying the immune response to SARS-CoV-2, is where the repertoires were released.

A note on this clone: This receptor's antigen is unknown. No base qualities exist here, and no much larger clone lies one base off it.

CDR1 KGHSH and CDR2 LQKENI are derived from the germline V gene. The V and J ends are trimmed by 6 bases and 3 bases, leaving 11 bases between them. From the cysteine through the phenylalanine, the CDR3 covers 13 amino acids. Just the 39-base CDR3 DNA is kept, in frame starting at base 1. At one collaborating source in Seattle, patients were enrolled during active infection and were followed longitudinally through the course of disease. The collaborating institutions used their own protocols to collect whole blood in K2EDTA tubes. For TCRbeta analysis, collaborator samples were shipped as frozen whole blood, as isolated PBMCs, or as DNA extracted from either sample type. The immunoSEQ Assay, a bias-controlled multiplex PCR, was used to amplify TCRbeta CDR3 regions from genomic DNA. In the source study's methods: Nucleated cell counts per sample were estimated from amplification of reference gene primers within the assay. To quantify the absolute abundance of each unique TCRbeta CDR3 rearrangement, sequence reads were collapsed and filtered. For each sample, productive Simpson clonality was calculated by taking the square root of Simpson's diversity index across productive rearrangements. TCRdb carries this immuneACCESS record with in-frame sequences only. Its versions omit some clonotypes, under half of them owing to an unresolved V gene in the studies checked, with the rest unexplained. From that table come the V and J calls and clone size; the DNA was used to work out D and trimming. The table for this sample lists 200,000 to 250,000 clones; more than 80% of them were counted only once. Roughly 1.2% of the sample belongs to the ten largest clones.

Study-wide findings and limitations: How much clinical and demographic metadata was included differed by source and by participant, and the metadata was provided uncurated.

The origin of this receptor is a woman in her twenties or thirties with COVID-19, enrolled during active disease. The sequenced sample was peripheral blood. The rearranged chain carries TRBV18 and TRBJ1-2; TRBD1 is a weak D gene call, 6 bases matching. This receptor carries the CDR3 CASSQGQDYGYTF. The DNA reads as follows: TGTGCCAGCTCCCAGGGACAAGACTATGGCTACACCTTC.